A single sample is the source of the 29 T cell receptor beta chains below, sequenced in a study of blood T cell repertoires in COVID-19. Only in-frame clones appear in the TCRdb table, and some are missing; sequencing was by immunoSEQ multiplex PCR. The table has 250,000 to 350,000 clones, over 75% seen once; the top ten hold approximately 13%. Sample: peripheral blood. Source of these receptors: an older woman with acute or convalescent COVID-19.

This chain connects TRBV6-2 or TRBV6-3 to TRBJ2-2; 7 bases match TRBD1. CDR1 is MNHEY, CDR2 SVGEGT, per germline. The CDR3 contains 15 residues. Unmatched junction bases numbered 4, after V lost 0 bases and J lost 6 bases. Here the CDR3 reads CASSYSKTGSGELFF. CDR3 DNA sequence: TGTGCCAGCAGTTACTCGAAGACAGGGTCCGGGGAGCTGTTTTTT.

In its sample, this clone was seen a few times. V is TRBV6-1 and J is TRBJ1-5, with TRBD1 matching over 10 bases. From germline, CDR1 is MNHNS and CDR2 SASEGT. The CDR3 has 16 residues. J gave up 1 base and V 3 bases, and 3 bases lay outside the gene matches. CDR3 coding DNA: TGTGCCAGCAGTGAGACAGGGGGCACAAGCAATCAGCCCCAGCATTTT. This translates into CASSETGGTSNQPQHF.

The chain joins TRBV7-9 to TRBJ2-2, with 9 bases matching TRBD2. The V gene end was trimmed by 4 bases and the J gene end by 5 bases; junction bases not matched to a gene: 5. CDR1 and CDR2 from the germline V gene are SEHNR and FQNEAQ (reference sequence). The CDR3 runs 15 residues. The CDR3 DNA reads TGTGCCAGCAGCTCGGGACTAGCTCGGACCGGGGAGCTGTTTTTT. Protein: CASSSGLARTGELFF.

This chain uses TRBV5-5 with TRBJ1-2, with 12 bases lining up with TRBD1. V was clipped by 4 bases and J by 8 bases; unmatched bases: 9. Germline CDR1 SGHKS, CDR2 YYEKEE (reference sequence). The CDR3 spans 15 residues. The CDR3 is CASSAPGQGARGYTF. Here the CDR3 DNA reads TGTGCCAGCAGCGCCCCGGGACAGGGGGCTAGGGGCTACACCTTC.

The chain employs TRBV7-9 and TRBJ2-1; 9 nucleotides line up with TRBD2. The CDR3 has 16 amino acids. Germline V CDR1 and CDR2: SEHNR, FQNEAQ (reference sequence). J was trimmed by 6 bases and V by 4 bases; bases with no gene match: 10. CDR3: CASSSPAGGYFNEQFF. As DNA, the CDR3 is TGTGCCAGCAGCTCCCCAGCGGGGGGCTATTTCAATGAGCAGTTCTTC.

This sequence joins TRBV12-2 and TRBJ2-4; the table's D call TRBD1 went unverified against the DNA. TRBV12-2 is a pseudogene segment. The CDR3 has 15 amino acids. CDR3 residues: CASRLGRSGQGIQYF. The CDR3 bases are TGTGCAAGTCGCTTAGGCCGATCGGGACAGGGGATTCAGTACTTC.

Here the CDR3 reads CASSLAVNTGELFF. CDR3 sequence (DNA): TGTGCCAGCAGCCTAGCGGTAAACACCGGGGAGCTGTTTTTT. This chain uses TRBV11-3 with TRBJ2-2; 7 nucleotides align to TRBD2. The V segment lost 5 bases and the J segment 2 bases; nucleotides outside the gene matches: 2. The CDR3 spans 14 residues. CDR1 is SGHNT, CDR2 YENEEA, per germline.

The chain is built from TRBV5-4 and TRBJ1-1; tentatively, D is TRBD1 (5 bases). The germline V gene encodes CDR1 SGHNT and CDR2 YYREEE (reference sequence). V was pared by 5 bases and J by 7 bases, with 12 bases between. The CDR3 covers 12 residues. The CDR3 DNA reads TGTGCCAGCAGTCCTGACAGTTTTGAAGCTTTCTTT. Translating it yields CASSPDSFEAFF.

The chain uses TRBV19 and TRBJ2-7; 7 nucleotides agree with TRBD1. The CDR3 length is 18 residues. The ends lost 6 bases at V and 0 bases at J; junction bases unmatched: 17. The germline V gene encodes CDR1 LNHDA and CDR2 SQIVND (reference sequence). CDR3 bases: TGTGCCAGTAGCCGATCGTTCATTCCGACAGGGAGCTCCTACGAGCAGTACTTC. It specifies CASSRSFIPTGSSYEQYF.

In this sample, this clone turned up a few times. This CDR3 reads CASSYRAASGSYEQYF. CDR3 coding DNA: TGTGCCAGCAGCTATAGAGCGGCTAGCGGCTCCTACGAGCAGTACTTC. The rearrangement joins TRBV7-2 to TRBJ2-7, with TRBD2 matching over 7 bases. This CDR3 has 16 residues. Germline CDR1 is SGHTA and CDR2 is FQGNSA. After removal of 4 bases from V and 0 bases from J, the junction contained 9 bases not matched to a gene.

DNA for the CDR3: TGTGCCAGCAGTCAGACAGGGATGGGCAATCAGCCCCAGCATTTT. Translated: CASSQTGMGNQPQHF. The chain carries TRBV2 and TRBJ1-5, with TRBD1 matching 7 bases. Germline V gene sequence: CDR1 SNHLY, CDR2 FYNNEI. With 5 bases clipped from V and 2 bases from J, the junction kept 6 bases outside the gene matches. The CDR3 sequence is 15 residues long.

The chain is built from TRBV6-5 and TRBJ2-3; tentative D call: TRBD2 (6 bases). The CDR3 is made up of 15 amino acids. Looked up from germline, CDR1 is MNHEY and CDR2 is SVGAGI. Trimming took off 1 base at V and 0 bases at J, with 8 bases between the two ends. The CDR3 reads CASSYFGTSTDTQYF. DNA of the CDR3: TGTGCCAGCAGTTACTTCGGGACTAGCACAGATACGCAGTATTTT.

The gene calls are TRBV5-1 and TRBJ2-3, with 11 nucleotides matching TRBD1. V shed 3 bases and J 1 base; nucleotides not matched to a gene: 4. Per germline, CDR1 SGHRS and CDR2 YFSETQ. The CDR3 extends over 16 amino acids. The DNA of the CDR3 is TGCGCCAGCAGCTCCTGGACAGGGGGCGGCACAGATACGCAGTATTTT. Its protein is CASSSWTGGGTDTQYF. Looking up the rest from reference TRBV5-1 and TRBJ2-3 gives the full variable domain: KAGVTQTPRYLIKTRGQQVTLSCSPISGHRSVSWYQQTPGQGLQFLFEYFSETQRNKGNFPGRFSGRQFSNSRSEMNVSTLELGDSALYLCASSSWTGGGTDTQYFGPGTRLTVL.

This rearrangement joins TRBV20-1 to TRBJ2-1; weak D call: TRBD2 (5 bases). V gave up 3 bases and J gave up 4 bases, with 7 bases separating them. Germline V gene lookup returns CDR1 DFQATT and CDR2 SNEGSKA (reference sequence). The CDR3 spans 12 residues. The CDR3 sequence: CSASERYNEQFF. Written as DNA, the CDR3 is TGCAGTGCTAGTGAGCGGTACAATGAGCAGTTCTTC.

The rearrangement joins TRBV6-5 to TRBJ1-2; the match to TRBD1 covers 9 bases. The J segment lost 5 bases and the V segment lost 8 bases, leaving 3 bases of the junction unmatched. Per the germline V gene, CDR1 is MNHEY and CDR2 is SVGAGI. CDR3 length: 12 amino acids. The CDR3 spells CASRDREYGYTF. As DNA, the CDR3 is TGTGCCAGCCGGGACAGGGAATATGGCTACACCTTC.

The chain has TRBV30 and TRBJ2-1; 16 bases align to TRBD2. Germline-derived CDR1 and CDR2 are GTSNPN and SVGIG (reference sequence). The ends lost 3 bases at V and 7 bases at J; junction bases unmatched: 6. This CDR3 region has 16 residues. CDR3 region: CAWSGGLAGGGNEQFF. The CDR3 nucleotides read TGTGCCTGGAGCGGGGGACTAGCGGGAGGGGGTAATGAGCAGTTCTTC. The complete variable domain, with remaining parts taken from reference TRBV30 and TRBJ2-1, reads SQTIHQWPATLVQPVGSPLSLECTVEGTSNPNLYWYRQAAGRGLQLLFYSVGIGQISSEVPQNLSASRPQDRQFILSSKKLLLSDSGFYLCAWSGGLAGGGNEQFFGPGTRLTVL.

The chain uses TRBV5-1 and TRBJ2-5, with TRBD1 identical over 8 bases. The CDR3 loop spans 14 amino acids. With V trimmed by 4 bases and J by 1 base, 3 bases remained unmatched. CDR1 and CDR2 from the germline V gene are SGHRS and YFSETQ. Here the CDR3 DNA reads TGCGCCAGCAGCCCAGGGACAGGCCAAGAGACCCAGTACTTC. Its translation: CASSPGTGQETQYF. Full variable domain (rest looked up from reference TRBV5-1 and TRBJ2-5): KAGVTQTPRYLIKTRGQQVTLSCSPISGHRSVSWYQQTPGQGLQFLFEYFSETQRNKGNFPGRFSGRQFSNSRSEMNVSTLELGDSALYLCASSPGTGQETQYFGPGTRLLVL.

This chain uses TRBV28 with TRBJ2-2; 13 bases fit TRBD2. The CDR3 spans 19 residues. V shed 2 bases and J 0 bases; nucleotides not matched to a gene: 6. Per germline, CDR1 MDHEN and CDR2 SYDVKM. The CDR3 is CASSLTGLAGLTNTGELFF. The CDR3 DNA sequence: TGTGCCAGCAGTTTAACGGGACTAGCGGGACTCACGAACACCGGGGAGCTGTTTTTT. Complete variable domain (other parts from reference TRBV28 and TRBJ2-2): DVKVTQSSRYLVKRTGEKVFLECVQDMDHENMFWYRQDPGLGLRLIYFSYDVKMKEKGDIPEGYSVSREKKERFSLILESASTNQTSMYLCASSLTGLAGLTNTGELFFGEGSRLTVL.

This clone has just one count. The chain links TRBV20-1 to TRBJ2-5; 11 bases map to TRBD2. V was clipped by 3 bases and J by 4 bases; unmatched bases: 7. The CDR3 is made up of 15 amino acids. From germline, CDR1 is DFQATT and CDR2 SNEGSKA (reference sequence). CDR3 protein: CSASRGTSGGETQYF. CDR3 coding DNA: TGCAGTGCTAGTAGGGGGACTAGCGGAGGAGAGACCCAGTACTTC.

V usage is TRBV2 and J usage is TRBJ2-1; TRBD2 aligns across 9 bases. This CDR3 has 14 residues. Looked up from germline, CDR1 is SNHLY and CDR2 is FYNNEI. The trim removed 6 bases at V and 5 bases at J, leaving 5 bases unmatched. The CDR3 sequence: CASSRLAENNEQFF. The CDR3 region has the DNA TGTGCCAGCAGCCGACTAGCGGAAAACAATGAGCAGTTCTTC.

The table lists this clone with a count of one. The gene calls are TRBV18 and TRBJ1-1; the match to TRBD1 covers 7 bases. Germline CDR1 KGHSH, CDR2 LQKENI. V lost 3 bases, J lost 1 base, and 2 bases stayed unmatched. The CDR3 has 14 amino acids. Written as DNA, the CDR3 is TGTGCCAGCTCACCGACAGGGAGGAACACTGAAGCTTTCTTT. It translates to CASSPTGRNTEAFF.

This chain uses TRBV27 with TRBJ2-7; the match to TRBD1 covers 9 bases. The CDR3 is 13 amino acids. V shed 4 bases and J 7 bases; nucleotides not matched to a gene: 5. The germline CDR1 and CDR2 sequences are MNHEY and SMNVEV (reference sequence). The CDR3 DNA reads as TGTGCCAGCAGTTCACAGGGGGCTTGGGAGCAGTACTTC. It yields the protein CASSSQGAWEQYF.

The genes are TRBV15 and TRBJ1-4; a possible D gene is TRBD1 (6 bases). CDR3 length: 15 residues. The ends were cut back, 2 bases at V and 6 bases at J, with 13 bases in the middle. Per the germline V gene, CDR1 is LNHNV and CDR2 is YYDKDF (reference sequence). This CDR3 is CATSRPLGGDEKLFF. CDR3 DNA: TGTGCCACCAGCAGACCCTTAGGGGGGGATGAAAAACTGTTTTTT.

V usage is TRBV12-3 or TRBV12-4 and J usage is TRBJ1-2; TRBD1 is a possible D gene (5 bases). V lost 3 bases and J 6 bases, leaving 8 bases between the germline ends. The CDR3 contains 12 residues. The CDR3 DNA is TGTGCCAGCAGTTTTCCAGGGCATGGCTACACCTTC. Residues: CASSFPGHGYTF.

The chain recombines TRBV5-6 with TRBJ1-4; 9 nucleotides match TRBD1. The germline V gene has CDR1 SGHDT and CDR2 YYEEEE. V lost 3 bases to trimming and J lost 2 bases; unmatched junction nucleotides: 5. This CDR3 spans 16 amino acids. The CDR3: CASSWTGVGTNEKLFF. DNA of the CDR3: TGTGCCAGCAGCTGGACAGGGGTTGGCACTAATGAAAAACTGTTTTTT. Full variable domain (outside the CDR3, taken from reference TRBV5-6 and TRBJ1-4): DAGVTQSPTHLIKTRGQQVTLRCSPKSGHDTVSWYQQALGQGPQFIFQYYEEEERQRGNFPDRFSGHQFPNYSSELNVNALLLGDSALYLCASSWTGVGTNEKLFFGSGTQLSVL.

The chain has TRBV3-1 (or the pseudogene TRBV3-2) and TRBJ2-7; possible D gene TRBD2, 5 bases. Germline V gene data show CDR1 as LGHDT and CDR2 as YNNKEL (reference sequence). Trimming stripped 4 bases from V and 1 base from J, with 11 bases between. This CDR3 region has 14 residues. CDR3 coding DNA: TGTGCCAGCAGCCCCGCGGAGGTTTCCTACGAGCAGTACTTC. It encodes CASSPAEVSYEQYF.

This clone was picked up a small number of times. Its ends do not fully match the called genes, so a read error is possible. CDR3 residues: CASSLQGPNTGELFF. CDR3 nucleotides: TGTGCTAGCAGCTTACAGGGGCCGAACACCGGGGAGCTGTTTTTT. The chain couples TRBV7-7 to TRBJ2-2; 7 nucleotides match TRBD1. The CDR3 has 15 residues. Germline V gives CDR1 SSHAT, CDR2 FNYEAQ (reference sequence). Full variable domain (missing parts from reference TRBV7-7 and TRBJ2-2): GAGVSQSPRYKVTKRGQDVTLRCDPISSHATLYWYQQALGQGPEFLTYFNYEAQPDKSGLPSDRFSAERPEGSISTLTIQRTEQRDSAMYRCASSLQGPNTGELFFGEGSRLTVL.

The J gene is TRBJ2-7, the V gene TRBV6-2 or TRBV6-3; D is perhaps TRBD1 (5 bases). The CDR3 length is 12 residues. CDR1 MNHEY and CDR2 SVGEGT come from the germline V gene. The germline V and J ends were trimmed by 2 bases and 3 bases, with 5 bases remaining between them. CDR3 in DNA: TGTGCCAGCAGTTACAGGGGCTACGAGCAGTACTTC. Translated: CASSYRGYEQYF.

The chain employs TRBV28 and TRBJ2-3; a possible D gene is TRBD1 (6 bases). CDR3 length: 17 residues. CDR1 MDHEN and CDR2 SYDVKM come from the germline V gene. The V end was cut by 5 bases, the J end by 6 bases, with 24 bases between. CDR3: CASSPGDILLNTDTQYF. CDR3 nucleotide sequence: TGTGCCAGCAGTCCTGGGGACATTCTCCTCAACACGGATACGCAGTATTTT.